One and the same sample provided the 31 T cell receptor beta chains below, sequenced in a study of CD8 T cells in ankylosing spondylitis. The study's findings and limits: What seemed typical of ankylosing spondylitis blood was a TCR beta motif built from under 10 highly homologous variants.

The antigens of these receptors remain unknown. TCRdb recomputed calls from the 5' RACE reads with MiXCR, one row per CDR3 protein. The data contain over 400,000 distinct CDR3 sequences, roughly 27% of them singletons. What was sequenced was blood, either unsorted or a sorted T cell fraction (not recorded which). All receptors derive from a male donor with ankylosing spondylitis.

This sequence joins TRBV27 and TRBJ2-5, with 9 nucleotides matching TRBD1. From germline, CDR1 is MNHEY and CDR2 SMNVEV (reference sequence). The V and J ends lost 7 bases and 2 bases, in that order; junction bases with no gene match: 8. The CDR3 runs 15 residues. Here the CDR3 DNA reads TGTGCCAGCACCTTGACAGGGGGATGGCAAGAGACCCAGTACTTC. Protein product: CASTLTGGWQETQYF.

This clonotype was seen more than once but under ten times. The chain carries TRBV6-6 and TRBJ2-3; either TRBD1 or TRBD2 may supply D (5 bases each). The CDR3 runs to 12 residues. Trimming removed 6 bases at V and 5 bases at J, with 9 bases between. CDR1 MNHNY and CDR2 SVGAGI come from the germline V gene (reference sequence). CDR3 region: CASRFGGDTQYF. The CDR3 bases are TGTGCCAGCAGGTTTGGGGGAGATACGCAGTATTTT.

This clonotype was found a few times. This rearrangement joins TRBV2 to TRBJ1-2, with 9 positions matching TRBD1. CDR1 is SNHLY, CDR2 FYNNEI, per germline. J gave up 7 bases and V 7 bases, and 10 bases lay outside the gene matches. The CDR3 has 14 residues. For the CDR3, the DNA is TGTGCCAGCATTAAGGACAGGGGACAAGGTGGCTACACCTTC. This encodes CASIKDRGQGGYTF.

In its sample, this clonotype was seen a few times. The J gene is TRBJ2-3, the V gene TRBV11-2; 12 bases map to TRBD2. This CDR3 comprises 18 residues. Looked up from germline, CDR1 is SGHAT and CDR2 is FQNNGV. The V gene end was trimmed by 2 bases and the J gene end by 4 bases; junction bases not matched to a gene: 10. CDR3 amino acids: CASSLRPSGRAKADTQYF. In nucleotides, the CDR3 is TGTGCCAGCAGCTTACGTCCTAGCGGGAGGGCCAAGGCAGATACGCAGTATTTT.

This clonotype occurred a few times. The V gene is TRBV28, the J gene TRBJ1-5, with TRBD1 identical over 9 bases. CDR1 is MDHEN and CDR2 is SYDVKM in the germline V gene. The length of the CDR3 is 15 residues. Trimming took 5 bases from V and 5 from J; bases not matched to a gene: 7. CDR3 residues: CASSPRDRVYQPQHF. In DNA, the CDR3 is TGTGCCAGCAGTCCCCGGGACAGGGTTTATCAGCCCCAGCATTTT.

J is TRBJ1-1 and V is TRBV11-3; no firm D call. The CDR3 sequence is 14 residues long. Trimming removed 3 bases from V and 4 bases from J, with 12 bases in between. Germline CDR1 is SGHNT and CDR2 is YENEEA. CDR3 amino acids: CASSFHERGTEAFF. The CDR3, as DNA: TGTGCCAGCAGCTTCCATGAACGGGGCACTGAAGCTTTCTTT.

A few counts support this clonotype. V usage is TRBV4-1 and J usage is TRBJ2-1; the D is unclear. Germline CDR1 is MGHRA and CDR2 is YSYEKL. The CDR3 totals 17 residues. Trimming removed 0 bases at V and 2 bases at J, with 14 bases between. This CDR3 reads CASSQDIRTGAYNEQFF. In DNA, the CDR3 is TGCGCCAGCAGCCAAGATATAAGGACGGGCGCCTACAATGAGCAGTTCTTC.

The chain recombines TRBV3-1 with TRBJ2-5, with TRBD2 identical over 8 bases. Germline CDR1 LGHDT, CDR2 YNNKEL (reference sequence). V lost 2 bases to trimming and J lost 1 base; unmatched junction nucleotides: 12. The CDR3 contains 18 residues. CDR3 residues: CASSQNLLGGRIQETQYF. CDR3 coding DNA: TGTGCCAGCAGCCAAAATCTACTAGGCGGGAGGATCCAAGAGACCCAGTACTTC.

The sample holds a few counts of this clonotype. This chain connects TRBV24-1 to TRBJ2-3; a possible D gene is TRBD1 (6 bases). This CDR3 is 18 amino acids long. V gave up 3 bases and J gave up 2 bases, with 20 bases separating them. The V gene's germline CDR1 is KGHDR and CDR2 SFDVKD. The CDR3 DNA sequence: TGTGCCACCAGTGATCCGGGACACCCTCAGGGTCTCACAGATACGCAGTATTTT. Translation: CATSDPGHPQGLTDTQYF.

J is TRBJ2-2 and V is TRBV6-2 or TRBV6-3; a possible D gene is TRBD1 (7 bases). V was clipped by 2 bases and J by 7 bases, with 17 bases between them. Germline V CDR1 and CDR2: MNHEY, SVGEGT. The CDR3 loop spans 16 amino acids. CDR3 DNA: TGTGCCAGCAGTTACGTGTCGGCAGGGGGGTACGGGGAGCTGTTTTTT. Translated, it gives CASSYVSAGGYGELFF.

This clonotype was observed a single time. The genes are TRBV7-9 and TRBJ2-1; perhaps TRBD1 as D (5 bases). Between the trimmed V and J ends, which lost 8 bases and 7 bases, there was a span of 24 bases. Germline V gene data show CDR1 as SEHNR and CDR2 as FQNEAQ (reference sequence). The CDR3 contains 16 residues. The CDR3 spells CASSHMNVGARNEQFF. The CDR3 nucleotides are TGTGCCAGCTCACACATGAACGTAGGGGCTCGGAATGAGCAGTTCTTC.

This clonotype was counted only a few times. The V and J genes are TRBV4-2 and TRBJ2-3, with TRBD1 as a possible D gene (6 bases). This CDR3 comprises 16 residues. CDR1 is LGHNA and CDR2 is YNFKEQ in the germline V gene. V lost 0 bases to trimming and J lost 2 bases, with 12 bases between them. The CDR3 protein is CASSQDLAGVTDTQYF. The CDR3 DNA reads as TGTGCCAGCAGCCAAGATCTCGCAGGGGTCACAGATACGCAGTATTTT.

This rearrangement joins TRBV4-2 to TRBJ2-5; 11 nucleotides match TRBD1. The length of the CDR3 is 19 residues. With V trimmed by 0 bases and J by 3 bases, 12 bases remained unmatched. In germline, CDR1 is LGHNA, CDR2 YNFKEQ. This CDR3 reads CASSQDGGTGGFGEETQYF. The CDR3 DNA follows: TGTGCCAGCAGCCAAGATGGTGGGACAGGGGGTTTTGGGGAAGAGACCCAGTACTTC.

The rearrangement links TRBV5-1 to TRBJ1-4; D is ambiguous. Per germline, CDR1 SGHRS and CDR2 YFSETQ. The CDR3 is made up of 12 amino acids. Between the trimmed V and J ends, which lost 6 bases and 10 bases, there was a span of 13 bases. CDR3 loop: CASTVDFGKLFF. CDR3 DNA: TGCGCCAGCACCGTGGATTTCGGAAAACTGTTTTTT.

The V gene is TRBV5-1, the J gene TRBJ2-1, with 10 bases aligning to TRBD2. Unmatched junction bases numbered 6, after V lost 6 bases and J lost 3 bases. The CDR3 loop spans 15 amino acids. The germline V gene encodes CDR1 SGHRS and CDR2 YFSETQ. CDR3 amino acids: CASTSSGSVYNEQFF. The CDR3 coding sequence is TGCGCCAGCACCTCTAGCGGGAGTGTCTACAATGAGCAGTTCTTC. The variable domain in full, with the rest retrieved from reference TRBV5-1 and TRBJ2-1, is KAGVTQTPRYLIKTRGQQVTLSCSPISGHRSVSWYQQTPGQGLQFLFEYFSETQRNKGNFPGRFSGRQFSNSRSEMNVSTLELGDSALYLCASTSSGSVYNEQFFGPGTRLTVL.

The genes are TRBV5-1 and TRBJ2-1, with 13 bases that match TRBD2. Germline trimming cut 4 bases from V and 7 bases from J; bases unmatched to any gene: 11. Germline values: CDR1 SGHRS, CDR2 YFSETQ. The CDR3 loop spans 17 amino acids. CDR3 amino acids: CASSQLTSGRARNEQFF. CDR3 nucleotide sequence: TGCGCCAGCAGCCAACTTACTAGCGGGAGGGCCAGAAATGAGCAGTTCTTC.

The V call is TRBV6-1, the J call TRBJ1-2; 9 bases line up with TRBD1. Germline V gives CDR1 MNHNS, CDR2 SASEGT. This CDR3 comprises 11 residues. The V and J ends lost 9 bases and 6 bases, in that order; junction bases with no gene match: 2. Here the CDR3 reads CARDRGHGYTF. The CDR3, as DNA: TGTGCCAGGGACAGGGGCCATGGCTACACCTTC.

This clonotype was observed a handful of times. The genes are TRBV3-1 and TRBJ1-1, with D unresolved. V was shortened by 3 bases and J by 11 bases, with 13 bases between the two germline ends. The CDR3 contains 12 residues. CDR1 is LGHDT and CDR2 is YNNKEL in the germline V gene (reference sequence). For the CDR3, the DNA is TGTGCCAGCAGCCATCTCGCCTTCCCGGCTTTCTTT. Translating gives CASSHLAFPAFF. The full variable domain, its missing parts supplied by reference TRBV3-1 and TRBJ1-1, is DTAVSQTPKYLVTQMGNDKSIKCEQNLGHDTMYWYKQDSKKFLKIMFSYNNKELIINETVPNRFSPKSPDKAHLNLHINSLELGDSAVYFCASSHLAFPAFFGQGTRLTVV.

This clonotype turned up a few times. This chain uses TRBV11-1 with TRBJ2-1, with 7 bases identical to TRBD2. The CDR3 sequence is 19 residues long. The germline gives CDR1 SGHAT, CDR2 FQDESV (reference sequence). V dropped 5 bases and J dropped 0; count of bases not matched to a gene: 16. The CDR3 region is CASSPIPGGRENSYNEQFF. The CDR3 DNA follows: TGTGCCAGCAGCCCCATCCCCGGTGGGCGGGAGAACTCCTACAATGAGCAGTTCTTC.

In its sample, this clonotype was seen many times. The rearrangement joins TRBV5-6 to TRBJ2-3; unclear D gene. This CDR3 region has 13 residues. Trimming removed 2 bases from V and 3 bases from J, with 7 bases in between. Per the germline V gene, CDR1 is SGHDT and CDR2 is YYEEEE. The CDR3 loop is CASSFDRTDTQYF. Written as DNA, the CDR3 is TGTGCCAGCAGCTTCGACCGTACAGATACGCAGTATTTT.

This clonotype is a singleton in its sample. The chain has TRBV5-1 and TRBJ2-5; the D is unclear. The V gene lost 0 bases and the J gene lost 4 bases, with 10 bases spanning the gap. The CDR3 has 14 amino acids. Per the germline V gene, CDR1 is SGHRS and CDR2 is YFSETQ. As DNA, the CDR3 is TGCGCCAGCAGCTTGGATATGTGGGGAGAGACCCAGTACTTC. Translating gives CASSLDMWGETQYF. Variable domain in full (rest from reference TRBV5-1 and TRBJ2-5): KAGVTQTPRYLIKTRGQQVTLSCSPISGHRSVSWYQQTPGQGLQFLFEYFSETQRNKGNFPGRFSGRQFSNSRSEMNVSTLELGDSALYLCASSLDMWGETQYFGPGTRLLVL.

This rearrangement joins TRBV29-1 to TRBJ1-4, with a weak D call TRBD1 (5 bases). The CDR3 length is 13 residues. Trimming took 1 base from V and 8 from J, leaving 11 bases between them. Germline lookup yields CDR1 SQVTM and CDR2 ANQGSEA. DNA for the CDR3: TGCAGCGTTGAAGTCCGGGGGGGGGAAAAACTGTTTTTT. Its translation: CSVEVRGGEKLFF.

The chain couples TRBV20-1 to TRBJ1-1; D uncertain. The CDR3 covers 12 residues. Germline assignment: CDR1 DFQATT and CDR2 SNEGSKA (reference sequence). V was trimmed by 6 bases and J by 1 base, leaving 9 bases between them. In DNA, the CDR3 is TGCAGTGCCCCGGGCACGAACACTGAAGCTTTCTTT. It encodes CSAPGTNTEAFF.

This clonotype came up a few times. The chain employs TRBV7-9 and TRBJ2-3; the D gene could be TRBD1 or TRBD2 (5 bases each). CDR3 length: 15 amino acids. Germline values: CDR1 SEHNR, CDR2 FQNEAQ (reference sequence). Deletions cut 2 bases from V and 6 bases from J, with 15 bases between. Here the CDR3 DNA reads TGTGCCAGCAGCTTAAAGGGGACCGCTGGTGATACGCAGTATTTT. It translates to CASSLKGTAGDTQYF.

This clonotype has more than one count but fewer than ten. The chain is built from TRBV11-2 and TRBJ2-7; the D gene is possibly TRBD2 (7 bases). The CDR3 spans 13 residues. The germline V gene encodes CDR1 SGHAT and CDR2 FQNNGV. Trimming stripped 6 bases from V and 4 bases from J, with 13 bases between. This chain's CDR3 is CASREAGAYEQYV. Here the CDR3 DNA reads TGTGCCAGCAGGGAGGCGGGGGCATACGAGCAGTACGTC.

The chain recombines TRBV14 with TRBJ2-7; D gene uncertain. Germline CDR1 and CDR2: SGHDN and FVKESK. This CDR3 spans 13 amino acids. Trimming stripped 1 base from V and 6 bases from J, with 10 bases between. The CDR3 DNA reads as TGTGCCAGCAGCCAAGCTCGCCGCACCGAGCAGTACTTC. Translation: CASSQARRTEQYF.

The V gene is TRBV25-1, the J gene TRBJ1-1, with 8 positions matching TRBD1. Germline CDR1 MGHDK, CDR2 SYGVNS. The CDR3 contains 15 residues. V dropped 3 bases and J dropped 6; count of bases not matched to a gene: 9. This CDR3 reads CASSDGSRGRPEAFF. As DNA, the CDR3 is TGTGCCAGCAGTGACGGGTCCAGGGGGCGACCTGAAGCTTTCTTT.

The chain recombines TRBV12-3 or TRBV12-4 with TRBJ2-7, with 8 bases identical to TRBD1. The CDR3 is 13 residues long. Trimming at V came to 3 bases and at J to 3 bases, leaving 1 base not matched to a gene. The CDR3 loop reads CASSLGTGYEQYV. The CDR3 DNA sequence: TGTGCCAGCAGTTTGGGGACAGGCTACGAGCAGTACGTC.

This sequence joins TRBV10-3 and TRBJ2-1; TRBD2 might be the D (6 bases). Trimming pared 5 bases from V and 4 bases from J, leaving 15 bases between. The CDR3 length is 15 residues. CDR1 ENHRY and CDR2 SYGVKD come from the germline V gene. CDR3 loop: CAISPRTTPYNEQFF. In DNA, the CDR3 is TGTGCCATCAGTCCTCGGACTACCCCATACAATGAGCAGTTCTTC.

The genes are TRBV6-1 and TRBJ1-2; weak D call: TRBD1 (5 bases). CDR1 is MNHNS, CDR2 SASEGT, per germline. The CDR3 runs 14 residues. The ends were cut back, 1 base at V and 8 bases at J, with 14 bases in the middle. The CDR3, as DNA: TGTGCCAGCAGTGAAGAGAGAGGGACTGGCGGCTACACCTTC. Residues: CASSEERGTGGYTF.

This clonotype came up once. V gene TRBV13 combines with J gene TRBJ1-1; a possible D gene is TRBD1 (5 bases). The CDR3 runs 15 residues. CDR1 is PRHDT, CDR2 FYEKMQ, per germline (reference sequence). Trimming cost V 3 bases and J 3 bases, with 14 bases left between them. The CDR3 coding sequence is TGTGCCAGCAGCTTTGGGGGACGGGGCCACACTGAAGCTTTCTTT. Translated: CASSFGGRGHTEAFF.